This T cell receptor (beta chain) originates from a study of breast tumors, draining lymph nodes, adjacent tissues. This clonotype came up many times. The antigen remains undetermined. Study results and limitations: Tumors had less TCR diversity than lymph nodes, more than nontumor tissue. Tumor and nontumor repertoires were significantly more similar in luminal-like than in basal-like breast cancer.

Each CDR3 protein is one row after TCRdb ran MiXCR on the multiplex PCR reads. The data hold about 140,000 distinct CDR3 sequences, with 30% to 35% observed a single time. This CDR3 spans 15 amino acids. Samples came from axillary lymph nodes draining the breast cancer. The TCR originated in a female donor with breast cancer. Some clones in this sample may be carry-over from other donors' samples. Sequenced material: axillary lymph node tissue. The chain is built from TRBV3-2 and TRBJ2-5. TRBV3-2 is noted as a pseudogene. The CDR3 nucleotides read TGTGCCAGCAGCCCGTGCAGAAAGGTGAAAGAGACCCAGTACTTC. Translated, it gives CASSPCRKVKETQYF.